This T cell receptor (beta chain) was recovered during a study of identical twins. Through template switching, a universal primer site was introduced, and the cDNA contained unique molecular identifiers. Each CDR3 protein gets one entry after TCRdb re-called the 5' RACE reads with MiXCR. The data show about 200,000 distinct CDR3 sequences, with around a sixth seen just once and roughly two fifths held by the top ten. Findings of the study overall: The conclusions drew on cross-sectional statistical analysis instead of tracking the same donors.

The junction had 19 bases not matched to a gene; V was cut back by 1 base and J by 7 bases. The CDR3 contains 19 residues. Germline CDR1 and CDR2: DFQATT and SNEGSKA (reference sequence). Worth noting for this clonotype: Its antigen remains unidentified.

This sample also appeared in a second study, on T cells expressing NK-cell markers. That report notes: Dominant NKG2C+ clonotypes in five or six donors made up about 1.0-7.0% of CD8+ T cells. The same clonotypes also predominated in the CD3+CD56-NKG2C+ fraction of a handful of donors.

The sequencing sample was made of CD8+ T cells sorted from blood. This chain uses TRBV20-1 with TRBJ2-7; 13 nucleotides agree with TRBD2. This sequence originates from a woman aged 18-29 years in good health. The CDR3, as DNA: TGCAGTGCTAGAGGTTTTGTGACTAGCGGGAGGCCACAGGGGGAGGAGCAGTACTTC. This sequence encodes CSARGFVTSGRPQGEEQYF.